The clone carrying this T cell receptor (beta chain) was counted a single time. The sample belongs to a study of blood T cell repertoires in COVID-19. Profiled with immunoSEQ multiplex PCR; TCRdb holds only in-frame clones, not every one. The sample has about 130,000 clones, 60% to 80% seen once; the top ten hold more than 5%. This clonotype was sampled from a man aged 55-75 years with acute or convalescent COVID-19. The sample comprised peripheral blood.

The chain's CDR3 is CSVGRTGQGAGEAFF. Here the CDR3 DNA reads TGCAGCGTTGGGCGCACGGGACAGGGGGCGGGTGAAGCTTTCTTT. The chain links TRBV29-1 to TRBJ1-1; 12 positions agree with TRBD1. This CDR3 spans 15 amino acids. Germline CDR1 SQVTM, CDR2 ANQGSEA. V trimming: 4 bases; J trimming: 7 bases; junction bases outside the gene matches: 10.